Listed below are T cell receptor beta chains from one sample, sequenced in a study of T cells after yellow fever vaccination. TCRdb passed the 5' RACE reads through MiXCR, listing each CDR3 protein once. The sample records 300,000 to 400,000 distinct CDR3 sequences, 7.5% to 9% being singletons. Here the sequenced sample was PBMCs, taken on the day of the first yellow fever vaccination. These receptors came from a man younger than 30 who received the YFV17D yellow fever vaccine. Each CDR3 is given with its conserved first and last residue. Each record gives: D gene, clone size, CDR3 length, J gene, V gene, CDR3 protein, CDR3 DNA. A D gene is named only where the DNA matches it firmly. Size values are once, few and many counts, or a class for expanded clones, and some rows have none.

d_call: TRBD2
clone_size: many
cdr3_length: 15
j_call: TRBJ2-7
v_call: TRBV5-5
cdr3_aa: CASERTSAEKYEQYF
cdr3_nt: TGTGCCAGCGAAAGGACTAGCGCCGAAAAATACGAGCAGTACTTC

d_call: TRBD2
clone_size: many
cdr3_length: 17
j_call: TRBJ2-2
v_call: TRBV6-1
cdr3_aa: CASSRPIGGGSTGELFF
cdr3_nt: TGTGCCAGCAGCCGGCCGATCGGGGGGGGATCCACCGGGGAGCTGTTTTTT

d_call: NA
clone_size: many
cdr3_length: 15
j_call: TRBJ1-5
v_call: TRBV4-2
cdr3_aa: CASSQEEDSNQPQHF
cdr3_nt: TGTGCCAGCAGCCAAGAGGAGGACAGCAATCAGCCCCAGCATTTT

d_call: NA
clone_size: few
cdr3_length: 16
j_call: TRBJ2-7
v_call: TRBV7-6
cdr3_aa: CASSLAVGKVSYEQYF
cdr3_nt: TGTGCCAGCAGCTTAGCTGTAGGGAAGGTGTCCTACGAGCAGTACTTC

d_call: NA
clone_size: NA
cdr3_length: 14
j_call: TRBJ1-1
v_call: TRBV2
cdr3_aa: CASISGEANTEAFF
cdr3_nt: TGTGCCAGCATTTCAGGGGAAGCGAACACTGAAGCTTTCTTT

d_call: NA
clone_size: NA
cdr3_length: 13
j_call: TRBJ1-2
v_call: TRBV5-1
cdr3_aa: CASSLTAHYGYTF
cdr3_nt: TGCGCCAGCAGCTTAACAGCACACTATGGCTACACCTTC

d_call: TRBD2
clone_size: few
cdr3_length: 16
j_call: TRBJ2-3
v_call: TRBV7-2
cdr3_aa: CASSLGWTSGTDTQYF
cdr3_nt: TGTGCCAGCAGCTTAGGATGGACTAGCGGCACAGATACGCAGTATTTT

d_call: NA
clone_size: few
cdr3_length: 15
j_call: TRBJ2-5
v_call: TRBV7-9
cdr3_aa: CASSPPRRGLETQYF
cdr3_nt: TGTGCCAGCAGCCCCCCTCGGCGGGGCTTGGAGACCCAGTACTTC

d_call: NA
clone_size: NA
cdr3_length: 15
j_call: TRBJ2-2
v_call: TRBV5-1
cdr3_aa: CASSLDAGQDGELFF
cdr3_nt: TGCGCCAGCAGCTTGGACGCAGGTCAGGACGGGGAGCTGTTTTTT

d_call: TRBD1
clone_size: few
cdr3_length: 14
j_call: TRBJ1-6
v_call: TRBV7-9
cdr3_aa: CASSSGGYNSPLHF
cdr3_nt: TGTGCCAGCAGTTCAGGGGGCTATAATTCACCCCTCCACTTT

d_call: NA
clone_size: few
cdr3_length: 16
j_call: TRBJ1-3
v_call: TRBV6-1
cdr3_aa: CASRRRSTSSGNTIYF
cdr3_nt: TGTGCCAGCAGACGACGGTCAACGAGCTCTGGAAACACCATATATTTT

d_call: NA
clone_size: NA
cdr3_length: 14
j_call: TRBJ1-6
v_call: TRBV7-3
cdr3_aa: CASSLTGRGSPLHF
cdr3_nt: TGTGCCAGCAGCTTAACCGGTCGGGGCTCACCCCTCCACTTT

d_call: TRBD1
clone_size: NA
cdr3_length: 16
j_call: TRBJ2-1
v_call: TRBV7-9
cdr3_aa: CASSKRTGAFYNEQFF
cdr3_nt: TGTGCCAGCAGCAAACGGACAGGGGCTTTCTACAATGAGCAGTTCTTC

d_call: TRBD1
clone_size: few
cdr3_length: 14
j_call: TRBJ1-2
v_call: TRBV5-5
cdr3_aa: CASSLEGGPNGYTF
cdr3_nt: TGTGCCAGCAGCTTGGAAGGGGGCCCCAATGGCTACACCTTC

d_call: NA
clone_size: few
cdr3_length: 13
j_call: TRBJ1-1
v_call: TRBV20-1
cdr3_aa: CSAPGHMNTEAFF
cdr3_nt: TGCAGTGCCCCAGGACATATGAACACTGAAGCTTTCTTT

d_call: TRBD2
clone_size: NA
cdr3_length: 15
j_call: TRBJ2-3
v_call: TRBV9
cdr3_aa: CASSEGLAGEDTQYF
cdr3_nt: TGTGCCAGCAGCGAGGGACTAGCGGGGGAAGATACGCAGTATTTT

d_call: TRBD2
clone_size: NA
cdr3_length: 15
j_call: TRBJ2-1
v_call: TRBV5-1
cdr3_aa: CASGAGTRGVLEQFF
cdr3_nt: TGCGCCAGCGGGGCCGGGACTAGGGGGGTATTGGAGCAGTTCTTC

d_call: NA
clone_size: many
cdr3_length: 16
j_call: TRBJ2-2
v_call: TRBV6-1
cdr3_aa: CASSEALRANTGELFF
cdr3_nt: TGTGCCAGCAGTGAAGCGCTTAGGGCGAACACCGGGGAGCTGTTTTTT

d_call: NA
clone_size: NA
cdr3_length: 13
j_call: TRBJ2-3
v_call: TRBV4-3
cdr3_aa: CASRGFLEDTQYF
cdr3_nt: TGCGCCAGCAGAGGGTTTTTGGAAGATACGCAGTATTTT

d_call: NA
clone_size: NA
cdr3_length: 17
j_call: TRBJ2-4
v_call: TRBV12-3/TRBV12-4
cdr3_aa: CASSFIRGAGTKNIQYF
cdr3_nt: TGTGCCAGCAGTTTTATCAGGGGCGCGGGAACCAAAAACATTCAGTACTTC

d_call: NA
clone_size: NA
cdr3_length: 9
j_call: TRBJ1-1
v_call: TRBV7-2
cdr3_aa: CASGYEAFF
cdr3_nt: TGTGCCAGCGGATACGAAGCTTTCTTT

d_call: NA
clone_size: few
cdr3_length: 14
j_call: TRBJ2-5
v_call: TRBV10-3
cdr3_aa: CAISESVQGGTQYF
cdr3_nt: TGTGCCATCAGTGAGTCGGTCCAGGGAGGGACCCAGTACTTC

d_call: TRBD1
clone_size: NA
cdr3_length: 16
j_call: TRBJ1-2
v_call: TRBV7-2
cdr3_aa: CASSPGQERTNYGYTF
cdr3_nt: TGTGCCAGCAGTCCGGGACAGGAAAGGACTAACTATGGCTACACCTTC

d_call: NA
clone_size: few
cdr3_length: 11
j_call: TRBJ2-7
v_call: TRBV11-2
cdr3_aa: CASSLNWEQYF
cdr3_nt: TGTGCCAGCAGCCTTAATTGGGAGCAGTACTTC

d_call: TRBD2
clone_size: NA
cdr3_length: 19
j_call: TRBJ2-1
v_call: TRBV3-1
cdr3_aa: CASSQVPGGLAGVMYEQFF
cdr3_nt: TGTGCCAGCAGCCAAGTACCTGGAGGACTAGCGGGGGTAATGTATGAGCAGTTCTTC

d_call: TRBD2
clone_size: NA
cdr3_length: 16
j_call: TRBJ2-7
v_call: TRBV7-2
cdr3_aa: CASSFGGGDFYYEQYF
cdr3_nt: TGTGCCAGCAGCTTTGGCGGGGGGGATTTTTACTACGAGCAGTACTTC

d_call: NA
clone_size: many
cdr3_length: 17
j_call: TRBJ2-4
v_call: TRBV7-2
cdr3_aa: CASSSTLGGAAKNIQYF
cdr3_nt: TGTGCCAGCAGTTCGACCCTAGGGGGGGCGGCCAAAAACATTCAGTACTTC

d_call: TRBD2
clone_size: few
cdr3_length: 15
j_call: TRBJ2-1
v_call: TRBV5-1
cdr3_aa: CASSYLAGLNNEQFF
cdr3_nt: TGCGCCAGCAGTTACCTAGCGGGGTTAAACAATGAGCAGTTCTTC

d_call: NA
clone_size: many
cdr3_length: 12
j_call: TRBJ2-3
v_call: TRBV7-9
cdr3_aa: CASSLGTDTQYF
cdr3_nt: TGTGCCAGCAGCTTAGGGACAGATACGCAGTATTTT

d_call: NA
clone_size: many
cdr3_length: 12
j_call: TRBJ2-5
v_call: TRBV18
cdr3_aa: CASSPQVETQYF
cdr3_nt: TGTGCCAGCTCCCCCCAGGTTGAGACCCAGTACTTC

d_call: NA
clone_size: few
cdr3_length: 16
j_call: TRBJ1-2
v_call: TRBV15
cdr3_aa: CATSRDRRGRGYGYTF
cdr3_nt: TGTGCCACCAGCAGAGATCGAAGGGGCAGGGGCTATGGCTACACCTTC

d_call: NA
clone_size: NA
cdr3_length: 13
j_call: TRBJ2-4
v_call: TRBV6-2/TRBV6-3
cdr3_aa: CASSYWQENIQYF
cdr3_nt: TGTGCCAGCAGTTACTGGCAAGAAAACATTCAGTACTTC

d_call: NA
clone_size: few
cdr3_length: 18
j_call: TRBJ2-6
v_call: TRBV4-3
cdr3_aa: CASSQDVQSSSGANVLTF
cdr3_nt: TGCGCCAGCAGCCAAGACGTCCAAAGTAGCTCTGGGGCCAACGTCCTGACTTTC

d_call: NA
clone_size: NA
cdr3_length: 13
j_call: TRBJ2-5
v_call: TRBV7-7
cdr3_aa: CASSLWSQETQYF
cdr3_nt: TGTGCTAGCAGCTTGTGGAGTCAAGAGACCCAGTACTTC

d_call: TRBD1
clone_size: few
cdr3_length: 12
j_call: TRBJ1-5
v_call: TRBV6-2/TRBV6-3
cdr3_aa: CASRGDSQPQHF
cdr3_nt: TGTGCCAGCAGGGGGGACAGTCAGCCCCAGCATTTT

d_call: NA
clone_size: many
cdr3_length: 15
j_call: TRBJ1-5
v_call: TRBV24-1
cdr3_aa: CATSDGGTRNQPQHF
cdr3_nt: TGTGCCACCAGTGACGGAGGGACACGGAATCAGCCCCAGCATTTT

d_call: NA
clone_size: NA
cdr3_length: 18
j_call: TRBJ2-4
v_call: TRBV6-2/TRBV6-3
cdr3_aa: CASSYSNRGLKAKNIQYF
cdr3_nt: TGTGCCAGCAGTTACTCGAATAGGGGGTTGAAAGCCAAAAACATTCAGTACTTC

d_call: TRBD2
clone_size: NA
cdr3_length: 13
j_call: TRBJ2-1
v_call: TRBV7-3
cdr3_aa: CDSSRTSLHEQFF
cdr3_nt: TGTGACAGCAGTCGGACTAGTCTACATGAGCAGTTCTTC

d_call: NA
clone_size: NA
cdr3_length: 13
j_call: TRBJ2-7
v_call: TRBV6-2/TRBV6-3
cdr3_aa: CASTILGVSEQYF
cdr3_nt: TGTGCCAGCACCATTTTGGGGGTTTCCGAGCAGTACTTC

d_call: NA
clone_size: many
cdr3_length: 16
j_call: TRBJ2-3
v_call: TRBV5-8
cdr3_aa: CASSSPDRFSTDTQYF
cdr3_nt: TGTGCCAGCAGCTCCCCCGACAGATTCAGCACAGATACGCAGTATTTT